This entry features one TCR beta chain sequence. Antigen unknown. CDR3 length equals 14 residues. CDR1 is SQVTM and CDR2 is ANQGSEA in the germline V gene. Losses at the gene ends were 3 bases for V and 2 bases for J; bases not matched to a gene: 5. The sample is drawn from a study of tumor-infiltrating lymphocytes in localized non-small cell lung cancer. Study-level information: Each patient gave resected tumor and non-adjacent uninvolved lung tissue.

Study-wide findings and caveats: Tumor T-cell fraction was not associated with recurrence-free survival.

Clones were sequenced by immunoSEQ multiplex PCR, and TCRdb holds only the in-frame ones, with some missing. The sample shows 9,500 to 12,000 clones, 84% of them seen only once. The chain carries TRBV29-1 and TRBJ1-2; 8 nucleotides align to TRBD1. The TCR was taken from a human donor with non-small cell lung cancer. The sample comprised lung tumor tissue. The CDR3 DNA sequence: TGCAGCGTTGATACAGGGGGGACCAACTATGGCTACACCTTC. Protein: CSVDTGGTNYGYTF.